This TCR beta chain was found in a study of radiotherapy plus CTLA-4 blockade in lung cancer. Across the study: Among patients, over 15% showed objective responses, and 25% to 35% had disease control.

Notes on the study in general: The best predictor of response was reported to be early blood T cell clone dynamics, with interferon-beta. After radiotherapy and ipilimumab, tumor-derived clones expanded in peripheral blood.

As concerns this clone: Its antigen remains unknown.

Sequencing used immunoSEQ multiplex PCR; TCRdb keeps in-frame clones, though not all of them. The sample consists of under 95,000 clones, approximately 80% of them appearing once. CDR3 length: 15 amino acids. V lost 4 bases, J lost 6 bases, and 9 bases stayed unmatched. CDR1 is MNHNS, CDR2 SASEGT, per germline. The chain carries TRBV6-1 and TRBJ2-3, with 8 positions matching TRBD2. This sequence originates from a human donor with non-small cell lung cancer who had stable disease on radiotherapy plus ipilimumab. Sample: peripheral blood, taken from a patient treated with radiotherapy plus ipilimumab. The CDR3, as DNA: TGTGCCAGCAGTGTCGGGGGACGGGAGGGGGATACGCAGTATTTT. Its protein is CASSVGGREGDTQYF.